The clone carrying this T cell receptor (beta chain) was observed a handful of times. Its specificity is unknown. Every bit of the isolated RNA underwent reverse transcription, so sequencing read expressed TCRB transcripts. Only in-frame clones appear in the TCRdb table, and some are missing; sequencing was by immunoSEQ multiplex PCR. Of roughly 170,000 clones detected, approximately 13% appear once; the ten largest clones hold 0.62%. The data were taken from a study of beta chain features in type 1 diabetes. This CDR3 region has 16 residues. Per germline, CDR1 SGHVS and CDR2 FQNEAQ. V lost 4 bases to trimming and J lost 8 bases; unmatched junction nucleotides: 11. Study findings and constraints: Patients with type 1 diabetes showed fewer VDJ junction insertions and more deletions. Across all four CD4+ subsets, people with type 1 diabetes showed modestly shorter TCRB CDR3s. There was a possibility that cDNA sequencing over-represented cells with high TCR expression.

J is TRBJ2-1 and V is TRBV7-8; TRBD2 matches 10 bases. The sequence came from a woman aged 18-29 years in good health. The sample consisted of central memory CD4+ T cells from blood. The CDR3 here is CASSYPASGSSYEQFF. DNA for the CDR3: TGTGCCAGCAGCTACCCAGCTAGCGGGAGTTCTTATGAGCAGTTCTTC. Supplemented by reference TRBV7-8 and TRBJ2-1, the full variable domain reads GAGVSQSPRYKVAKRGQDVALRCDPISGHVSLFWYQQALGQGPEFLTYFQNEAQLDKSGLPSDRFFAERPEGSVSTLKIQRTQQEDSAVYLCASSYPASGSSYEQFFGPGTRLTVL.